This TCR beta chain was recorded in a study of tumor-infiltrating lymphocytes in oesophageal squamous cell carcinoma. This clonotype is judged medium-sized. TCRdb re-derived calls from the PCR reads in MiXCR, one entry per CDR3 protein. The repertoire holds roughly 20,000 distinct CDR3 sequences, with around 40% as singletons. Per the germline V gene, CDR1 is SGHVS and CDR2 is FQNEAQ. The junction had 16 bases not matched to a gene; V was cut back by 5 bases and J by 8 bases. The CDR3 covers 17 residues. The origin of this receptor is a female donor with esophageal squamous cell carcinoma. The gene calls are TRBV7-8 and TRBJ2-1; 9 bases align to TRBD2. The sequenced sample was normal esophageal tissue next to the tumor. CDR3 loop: CASSPPRGSGRIDEQFF. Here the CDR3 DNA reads TGTGCCAGCAGCCCCCCCCGGGGTAGCGGGAGAATCGATGAGCAGTTCTTC. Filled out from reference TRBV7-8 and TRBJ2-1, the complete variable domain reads GAGVSQSPRYKVAKRGQDVALRCDPISGHVSLFWYQQALGQGPEFLTYFQNEAQLDKSGLPSDRFFAERPEGSVSTLKIQRTQQEDSAVYLCASSPPRGSGRIDEQFFGPGTRLTVL.